Detailed here is one T cell receptor (beta chain). Its antigen remains unknown. Method: immunoSEQ multiplex PCR; TCRdb's copy keeps in-frame clones and lacks some. The table lists about 100,000 clones, roughly nine tenths of them singletons. The sample originates from a study of graft-versus-host responses after intestinal transplantation. Study summary: Grafts were multivisceral, liver-intestinal, or isolated intestinal. Once they had received anti-thymocyte globulin induction, all recipients took tacrolimus and steroids for two to three years. General study points: High graft-versus-host to host-versus-graft clonal ratios were seen in allografts of patients with graft-donor T cell macrochimerism.

The source of this sequence is a human donor who was the organ donor for an intestinal transplant. Specimen: unstimulated CD4+ T cells sorted from spleen or lymph node cells, collected before transplant.

The CDR3 DNA sequence: TGTGCCAGCTCACCAGTCAACGGGGACGAGCAGTACTTC. Translating gives CASSPVNGDEQYF. The J gene is TRBJ2-7, the V gene TRBV18, with a possible D match to TRBD2 (5 bases). V was clipped by 2 bases and J by 5 bases, with 10 bases between them. Germline V lookup: CDR1 KGHSH, CDR2 LQKENI. The CDR3 sequence is 13 residues long.